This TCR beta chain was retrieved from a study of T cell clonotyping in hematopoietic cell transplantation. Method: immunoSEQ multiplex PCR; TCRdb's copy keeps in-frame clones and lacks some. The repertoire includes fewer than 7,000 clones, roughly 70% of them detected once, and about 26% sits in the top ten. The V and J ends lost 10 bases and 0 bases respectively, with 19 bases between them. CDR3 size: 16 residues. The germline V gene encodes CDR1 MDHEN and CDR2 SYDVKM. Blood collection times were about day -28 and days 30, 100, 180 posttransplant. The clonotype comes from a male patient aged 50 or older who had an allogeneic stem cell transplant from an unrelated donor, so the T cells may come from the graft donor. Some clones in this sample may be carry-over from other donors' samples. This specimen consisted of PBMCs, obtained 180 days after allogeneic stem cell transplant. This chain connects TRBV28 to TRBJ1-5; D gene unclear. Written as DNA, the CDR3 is TGTGCCACCGACGGATCCTTGATAAGTAGCAATCAGCCCCAGCATTTT. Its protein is CATDGSLISSNQPQHF.